One TCR beta chain is described in this entry. This entry belongs to a study of blood T cell repertoires in COVID-19. Study context: The samples span acute and convalescent COVID-19 from the United States, Italy and Spain. T cells, B-cell-depleted T cells, or PBMCs provided the cDNA or gDNA that served as material.

This CDR3 is built from 14 residues. V was clipped by 4 bases and J by 7 bases, with 16 bases between them. Germline V gene lookup returns CDR1 MDHEN and CDR2 SYDVKM. Under the authors' procedure: Reference gene primers were amplified, and this amplification served to estimate nucleated cell counts. The data were produced by immunoSEQ multiplex PCR, yet TCRdb's version contains in-frame clones alone and is incomplete. V, J and clone size are those of that table, while D and trimming were read from the DNA. The profile shows 30,000 to 35,000 clones, roughly 85% of them singletons. The genes are TRBV28 and TRBJ1-1; no clear D. This clonotype was obtained from a human donor with acute or convalescent COVID-19. The donor label of this sample is uncertain. Source material: peripheral blood. The CDR3 is CASSWASSGGEAFF. For the CDR3, the DNA is TGTGCCAGCAGTTGGGCCTCCAGCGGTGGTGAAGCTTTCTTT. The full variable domain, completed using reference TRBV28 and TRBJ1-1, is DVKVTQSSRYLVKRTGEKVFLECVQDMDHENMFWYRQDPGLGLRLIYFSYDVKMKEKGDIPEGYSVSREKKERFSLILESASTNQTSMYLCASSWASSGGEAFFGQGTRLTVV.